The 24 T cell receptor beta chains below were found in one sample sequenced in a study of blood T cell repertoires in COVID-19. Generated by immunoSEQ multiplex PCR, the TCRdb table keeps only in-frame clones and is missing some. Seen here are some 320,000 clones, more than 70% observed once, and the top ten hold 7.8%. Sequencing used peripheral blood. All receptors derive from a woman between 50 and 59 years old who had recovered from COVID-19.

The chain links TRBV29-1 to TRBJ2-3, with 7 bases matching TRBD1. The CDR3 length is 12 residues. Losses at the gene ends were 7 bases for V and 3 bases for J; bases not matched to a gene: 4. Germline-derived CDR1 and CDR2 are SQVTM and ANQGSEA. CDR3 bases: TGCAGCGCCGGACAGGCTACAGATACGCAGTATTTT. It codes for CSAGQATDTQYF.

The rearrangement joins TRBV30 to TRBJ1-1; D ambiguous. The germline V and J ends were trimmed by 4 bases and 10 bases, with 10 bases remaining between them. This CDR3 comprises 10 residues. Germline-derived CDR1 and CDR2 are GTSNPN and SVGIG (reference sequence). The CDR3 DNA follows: TGTGCCTGGATGTCTAACGGAGCTTTCTTT. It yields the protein CAWMSNGAFF.

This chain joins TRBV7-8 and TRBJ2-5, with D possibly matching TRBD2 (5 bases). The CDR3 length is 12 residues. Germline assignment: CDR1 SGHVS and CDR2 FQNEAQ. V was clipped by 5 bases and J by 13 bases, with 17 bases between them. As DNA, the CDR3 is TGTGCCAGCAGCCCTACTAGACTCTTTCGGTACTTC. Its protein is CASSPTRLFRYF. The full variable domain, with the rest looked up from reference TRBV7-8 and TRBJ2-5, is GAGVSQSPRYKVAKRGQDVALRCDPISGHVSLFWYQQALGQGPEFLTYFQNEAQLDKSGLPSDRFFAERPEGSVSTLKIQRTQQEDSAVYLCASSPTRLFRYFGPGTRLLVL.

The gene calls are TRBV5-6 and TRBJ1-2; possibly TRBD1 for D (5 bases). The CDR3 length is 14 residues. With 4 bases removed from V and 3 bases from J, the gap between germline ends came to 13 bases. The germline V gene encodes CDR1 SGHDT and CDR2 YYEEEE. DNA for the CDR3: TGTGCCAGCAGCCTAGCGGGGCAGGACTATGGCTACACCTTC. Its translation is CASSLAGQDYGYTF.

CDR3 loop: CATSRVAGGNEQFF. The CDR3 DNA follows: TGTGCCACCAGCAGAGTGGCAGGGGGGAATGAGCAGTTCTTC. V usage is TRBV15 and J usage is TRBJ2-1, with D maybe TRBD1 (7 bases). Germline CDR1 LNHNV, CDR2 YYDKDF (reference sequence). This CDR3 is 14 amino acids long. V dropped 1 base and J dropped 7 bases, with 11 bases sitting between them.

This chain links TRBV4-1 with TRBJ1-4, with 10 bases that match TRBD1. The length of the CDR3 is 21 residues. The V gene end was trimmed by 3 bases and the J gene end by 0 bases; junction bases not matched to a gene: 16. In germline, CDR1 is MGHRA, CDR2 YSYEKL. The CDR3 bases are TGCGCCAGCAGCCAGATTTTATTACCGGGACAGGGGATATCAACTAATGAAAAACTGTTTTTT. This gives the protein CASSQILLPGQGISTNEKLFF.

The CDR3 DNA follows: TGCAGCGTTGTTACTAGCGGAGCCATCACCGGGGAGCTGTTTTTT. Its protein is CSVVTSGAITGELFF. This sequence joins TRBV29-1 and TRBJ2-2, with 8 positions matching TRBD2. V shed 4 bases and J 4 bases; nucleotides not matched to a gene: 8. Germline V gene data show CDR1 as SQVTM and CDR2 as ANQGSEA. This CDR3 has 15 amino acids.

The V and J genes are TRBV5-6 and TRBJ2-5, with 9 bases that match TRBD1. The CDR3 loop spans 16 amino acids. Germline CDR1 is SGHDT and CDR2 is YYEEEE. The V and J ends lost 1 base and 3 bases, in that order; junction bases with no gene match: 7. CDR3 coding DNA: TGTGCCAGCAGCTTGACCGGGACAGGGACAAAAGAGACCCAGTACTTC. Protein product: CASSLTGTGTKETQYF. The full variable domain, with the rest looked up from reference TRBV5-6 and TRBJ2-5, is DAGVTQSPTHLIKTRGQQVTLRCSPKSGHDTVSWYQQALGQGPQFIFQYYEEEERQRGNFPDRFSGHQFPNYSSELNVNALLLGDSALYLCASSLTGTGTKETQYFGPGTRLLVL.

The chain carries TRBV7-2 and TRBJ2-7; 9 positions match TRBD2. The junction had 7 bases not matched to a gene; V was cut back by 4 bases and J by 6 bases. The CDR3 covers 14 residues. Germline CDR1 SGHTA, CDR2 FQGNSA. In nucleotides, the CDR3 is TGTGCCAGCAGCTGGGGACTAGCCAGCGGCGAGCAGTACTTC. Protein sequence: CASSWGLASGEQYF. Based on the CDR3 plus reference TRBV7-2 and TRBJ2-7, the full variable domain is GAGVSQSPSNKVTEKGKDVELRCDPISGHTALYWYRQSLGQGLEFLIYFQGNSAPDKSGLPSDRFSAERTGGSVSTLTIQRTQQEDSAVYLCASSWGLASGEQYFGPGTRLTVT.

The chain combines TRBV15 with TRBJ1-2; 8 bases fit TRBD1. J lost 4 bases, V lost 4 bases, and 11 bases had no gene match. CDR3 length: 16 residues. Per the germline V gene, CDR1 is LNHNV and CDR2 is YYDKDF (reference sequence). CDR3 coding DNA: TGTGCCACCAGCAAATACCAGGGGGCGCTTGGCTATGGCTACACCTTC. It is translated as CATSKYQGALGYGYTF.

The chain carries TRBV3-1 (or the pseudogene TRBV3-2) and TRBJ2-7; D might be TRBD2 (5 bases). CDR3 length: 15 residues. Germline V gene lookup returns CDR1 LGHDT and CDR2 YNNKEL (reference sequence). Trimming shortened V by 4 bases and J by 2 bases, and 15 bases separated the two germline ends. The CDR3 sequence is CASSPHPGSTYEQYF. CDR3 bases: TGTGCCAGCAGCCCGCACCCGGGATCGACCTACGAGCAGTACTTC.

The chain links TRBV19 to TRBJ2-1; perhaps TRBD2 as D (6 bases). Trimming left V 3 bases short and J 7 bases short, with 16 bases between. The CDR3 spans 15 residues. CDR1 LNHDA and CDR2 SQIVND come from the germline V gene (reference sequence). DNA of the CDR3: TGTGCCAGTAGTATCACGGGGACTGCCCTAAATGAGCAGTTCTTC. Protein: CASSITGTALNEQFF.

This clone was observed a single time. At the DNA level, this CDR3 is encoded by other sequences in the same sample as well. CDR3 protein: CASSFSRNTEAFF. Here the CDR3 DNA reads TGTGCCAGCAGCTTTTCCAGGAACACTGAAGCTTTCTTT. V usage is TRBV7-2 and J usage is TRBJ1-1; D remains ambiguous. This CDR3 region has 13 residues. V lost 3 bases and J lost 1, with 6 bases in between. Per germline, CDR1 SGHTA and CDR2 FQGNSA.

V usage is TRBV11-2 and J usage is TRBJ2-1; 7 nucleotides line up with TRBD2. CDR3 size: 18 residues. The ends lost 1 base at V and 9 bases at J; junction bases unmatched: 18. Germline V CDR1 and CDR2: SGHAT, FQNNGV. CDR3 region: CASSLASSGAGRLGEQFF. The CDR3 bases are TGTGCCAGCAGCTTAGCTTCTTCAGGTGCCGGGAGGCTCGGTGAGCAGTTCTTC.

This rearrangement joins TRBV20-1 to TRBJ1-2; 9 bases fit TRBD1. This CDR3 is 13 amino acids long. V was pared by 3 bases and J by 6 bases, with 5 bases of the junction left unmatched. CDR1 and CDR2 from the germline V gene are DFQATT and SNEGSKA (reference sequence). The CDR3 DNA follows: TGCAGTGCTAGTTTTGGGACAGGGAATGGCTACACCTTC. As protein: CSASFGTGNGYTF.

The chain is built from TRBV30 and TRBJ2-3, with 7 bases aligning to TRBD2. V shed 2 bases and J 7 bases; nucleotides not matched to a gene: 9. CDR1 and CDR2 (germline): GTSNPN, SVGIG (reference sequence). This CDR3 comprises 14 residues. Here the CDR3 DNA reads TGTGCCTGGAGTTTGGGGGGGGGTCTCAATACGCAGTATTTT. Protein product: CAWSLGGGLNTQYF.

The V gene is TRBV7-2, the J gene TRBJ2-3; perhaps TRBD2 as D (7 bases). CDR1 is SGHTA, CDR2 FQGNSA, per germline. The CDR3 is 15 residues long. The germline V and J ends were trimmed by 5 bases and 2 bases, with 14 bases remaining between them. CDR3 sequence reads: CASSQGGGLTDTQYF. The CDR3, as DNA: TGTGCCAGCAGCCAAGGCGGGGGCCTCACAGATACGCAGTATTTT.

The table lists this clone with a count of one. This CDR3 is CASSLTSGTNTGELFF. CDR3 in DNA: TGCGCCAGCAGCTTAACTAGCGGGACGAACACCGGGGAGCTGTTTTTT. The rearrangement uses TRBV5-1 and TRBJ2-2, with 10 positions matching TRBD2. The V gene's germline CDR1 is SGHRS and CDR2 YFSETQ. The CDR3 is 16 residues long. Unmatched junction bases numbered 1, after V lost 2 bases and J lost 0 bases.

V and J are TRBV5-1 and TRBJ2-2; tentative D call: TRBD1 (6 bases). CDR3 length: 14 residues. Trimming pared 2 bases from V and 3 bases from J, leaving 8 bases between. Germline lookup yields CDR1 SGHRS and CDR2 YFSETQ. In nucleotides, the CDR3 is TGCGCCAGCAGCTTACAGGGCGACACCGGGGAGCTGTTTTTT. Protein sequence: CASSLQGDTGELFF.

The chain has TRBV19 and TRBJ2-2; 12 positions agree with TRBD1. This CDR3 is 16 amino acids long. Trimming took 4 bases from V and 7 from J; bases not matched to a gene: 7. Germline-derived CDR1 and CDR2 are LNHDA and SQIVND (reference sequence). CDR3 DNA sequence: TGTGCCAGTAGTAGCCGGGACAGGGGGCTTCGCGGGGAGCTGTTTTTT. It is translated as CASSSRDRGLRGELFF.

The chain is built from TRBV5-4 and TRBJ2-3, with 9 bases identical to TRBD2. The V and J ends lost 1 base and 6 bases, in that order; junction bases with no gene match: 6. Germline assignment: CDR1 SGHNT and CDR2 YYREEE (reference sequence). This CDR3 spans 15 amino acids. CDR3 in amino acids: CASSLRAGGRDTQYF. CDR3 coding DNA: TGTGCCAGCAGCTTGAGAGCGGGAGGCAGGGATACGCAGTATTTT.

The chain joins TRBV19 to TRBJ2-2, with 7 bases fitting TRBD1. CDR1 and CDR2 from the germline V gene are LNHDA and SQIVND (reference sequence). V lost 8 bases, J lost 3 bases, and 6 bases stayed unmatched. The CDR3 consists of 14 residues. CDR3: CASSPGTDTGELFF. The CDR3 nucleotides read TGTGCCAGTTCCCCCGGGACAGACACCGGGGAGCTGTTTTTT.

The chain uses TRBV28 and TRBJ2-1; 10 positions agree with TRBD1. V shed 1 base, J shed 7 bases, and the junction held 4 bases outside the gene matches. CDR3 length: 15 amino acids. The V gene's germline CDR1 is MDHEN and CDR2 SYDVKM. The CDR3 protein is CASSLLGQGINEQFF. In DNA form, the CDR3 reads TGTGCCAGCAGTTTATTGGGACAGGGGATTAATGAGCAGTTCTTC. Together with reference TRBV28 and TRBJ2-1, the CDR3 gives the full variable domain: DVKVTQSSRYLVKRTGEKVFLECVQDMDHENMFWYRQDPGLGLRLIYFSYDVKMKEKGDIPEGYSVSREKKERFSLILESASTNQTSMYLCASSLLGQGINEQFFGPGTRLTVL.

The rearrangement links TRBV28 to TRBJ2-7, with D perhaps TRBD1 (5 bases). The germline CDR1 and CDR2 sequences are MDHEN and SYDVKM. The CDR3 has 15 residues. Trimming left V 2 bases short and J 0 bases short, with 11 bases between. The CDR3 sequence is CASSLMADSSYEQYF. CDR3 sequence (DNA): TGTGCCAGCAGTTTAATGGCAGACAGCTCCTACGAGCAGTACTTC. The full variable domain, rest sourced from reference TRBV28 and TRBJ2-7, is DVKVTQSSRYLVKRTGEKVFLECVQDMDHENMFWYRQDPGLGLRLIYFSYDVKMKEKGDIPEGYSVSREKKERFSLILESASTNQTSMYLCASSLMADSSYEQYFGPGTRLTVT.